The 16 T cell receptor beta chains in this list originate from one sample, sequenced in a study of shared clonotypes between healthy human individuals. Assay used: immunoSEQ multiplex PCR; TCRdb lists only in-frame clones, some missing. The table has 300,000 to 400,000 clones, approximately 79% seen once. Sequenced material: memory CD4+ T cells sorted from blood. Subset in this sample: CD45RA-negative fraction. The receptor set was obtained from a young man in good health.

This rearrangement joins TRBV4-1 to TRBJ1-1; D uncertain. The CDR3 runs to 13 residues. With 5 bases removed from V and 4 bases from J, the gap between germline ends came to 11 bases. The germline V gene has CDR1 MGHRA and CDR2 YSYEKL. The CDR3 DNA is TGCGCCAGCAGCTTGAGGGAGTTCACTGAAGCTTTCTTT. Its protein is CASSLREFTEAFF.

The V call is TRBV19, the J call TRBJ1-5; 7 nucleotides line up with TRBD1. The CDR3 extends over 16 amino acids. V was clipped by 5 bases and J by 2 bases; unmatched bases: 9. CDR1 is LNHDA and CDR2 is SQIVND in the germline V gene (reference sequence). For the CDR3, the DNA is TGTGCCAGTAGTCCTCTTGGACAGGTGGGCAATCAGCCCCAGCATTTT. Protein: CASSPLGQVGNQPQHF.

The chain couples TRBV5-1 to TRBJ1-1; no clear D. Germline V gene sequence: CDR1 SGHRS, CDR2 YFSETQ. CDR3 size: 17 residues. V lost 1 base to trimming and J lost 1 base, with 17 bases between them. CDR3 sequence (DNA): TGCGCCAGCAGCTTGACGAGGCGGATCGGGTCGAACACTGAAGCTTTCTTT. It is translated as CASSLTRRIGSNTEAFF.

The CDR3 nucleotides are TGTGCCAGCAGTTACCGGGCACTTGGTGCTAACACTGAAGCTTTCTTT. Encoded protein: CASSYRALGANTEAFF. The chain joins TRBV6-5 to TRBJ1-1, with D unclear. Per the germline V gene, CDR1 is MNHEY and CDR2 is SVGAGI. The CDR3 sequence is 16 residues long. Trimming took 2 bases from V and 2 from J, leaving 15 bases between them.

Here the CDR3 reads CASSRLGGEQFF. The CDR3 DNA reads TGTGCCAGCAGTCGGTTGGGGGGTGAGCAGTTCTTC. The rearrangement joins TRBV13 to TRBJ2-1; a weak D match, TRBD2 (6 bases). Trimming pared 6 bases from V and 9 bases from J, leaving 12 bases between. The CDR3 has 12 residues. Germline values: CDR1 PRHDT, CDR2 FYEKMQ (reference sequence).

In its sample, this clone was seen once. As DNA, the CDR3 is TGTGCCAGCTCACCCCCAACCTCAACTAATGAAAAACTGTTTTTT. This translates into CASSPPTSTNEKLFF. The chain is built from TRBV18 and TRBJ1-4, with no clear D. The V end lost 3 bases, the J end lost 0 bases, and 8 bases lay between the germline ends. This CDR3 comprises 15 residues. The V gene's germline CDR1 is KGHSH and CDR2 LQKENI.

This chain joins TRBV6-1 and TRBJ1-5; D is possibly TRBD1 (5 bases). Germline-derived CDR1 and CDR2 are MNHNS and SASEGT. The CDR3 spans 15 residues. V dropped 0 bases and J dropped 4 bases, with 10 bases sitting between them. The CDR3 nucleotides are TGTGCCAGCAGTGAAGCCGGGACTTATAATCAGCCCCAGCATTTT. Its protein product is CASSEAGTYNQPQHF.

The CDR3 DNA follows: TGTGCCAGCAGTCCGCCGGGACAGCGAAAAGAGACCCAGTACTTC. This translates into CASSPPGQRKETQYF. V is TRBV27 and J is TRBJ2-5, with 7 positions matching TRBD1. This CDR3 contains 15 residues. Trimming removed 5 bases from V and 3 bases from J; junction bases left unmatched: 9. The V gene's germline CDR1 is MNHEY and CDR2 SMNVEV (reference sequence).

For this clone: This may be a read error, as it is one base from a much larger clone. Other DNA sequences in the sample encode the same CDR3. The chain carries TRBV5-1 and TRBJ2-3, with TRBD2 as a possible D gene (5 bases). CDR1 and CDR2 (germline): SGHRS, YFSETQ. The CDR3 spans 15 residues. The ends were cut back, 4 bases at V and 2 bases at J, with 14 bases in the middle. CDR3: CASSLARGHTDTQYF. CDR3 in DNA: TGCGCCAGCAGCCTGGCTCGCGGGCACACAGATACGCAGTATTTT.

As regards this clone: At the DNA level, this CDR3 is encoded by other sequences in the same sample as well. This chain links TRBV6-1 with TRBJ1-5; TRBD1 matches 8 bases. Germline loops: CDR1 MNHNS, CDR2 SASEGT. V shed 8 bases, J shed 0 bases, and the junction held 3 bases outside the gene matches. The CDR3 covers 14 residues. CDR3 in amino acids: CASGTGYSNQPQHF. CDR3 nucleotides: TGTGCCAGCGGGACAGGTTATAGCAATCAGCCCCAGCATTTT.

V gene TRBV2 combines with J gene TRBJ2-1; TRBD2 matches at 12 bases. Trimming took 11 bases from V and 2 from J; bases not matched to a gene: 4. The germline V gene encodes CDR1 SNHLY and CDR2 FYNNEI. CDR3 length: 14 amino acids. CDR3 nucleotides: TGTGCCTCCCGACTAGCGGGGGCCTACAATGAGCAGTTCTTC. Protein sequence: CASRLAGAYNEQFF.

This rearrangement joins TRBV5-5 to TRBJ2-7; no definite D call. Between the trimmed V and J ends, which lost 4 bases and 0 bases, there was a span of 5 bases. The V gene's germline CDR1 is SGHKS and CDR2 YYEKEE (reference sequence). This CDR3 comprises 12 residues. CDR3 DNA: TGTGCCAGCAGCGTGCCCTCCTACGAGCAGTACTTC. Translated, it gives CASSVPSYEQYF. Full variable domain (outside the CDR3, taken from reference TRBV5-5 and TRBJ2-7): DAGVTQSPTHLIKTRGQQVTLRCSPISGHKSVSWYQQVLGQGPQFIFQYYEKEERGRGNFPDRFSARQFPNYSSELNVNALLLGDSALYLCASSVPSYEQYFGPGTRLTVT.

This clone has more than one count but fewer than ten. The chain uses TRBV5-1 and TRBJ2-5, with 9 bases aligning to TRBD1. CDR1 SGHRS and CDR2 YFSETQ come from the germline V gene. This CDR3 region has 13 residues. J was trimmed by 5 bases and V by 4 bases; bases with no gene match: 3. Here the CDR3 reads CASSRDREETQYF. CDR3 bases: TGCGCCAGCAGCAGGGACAGGGAGGAGACCCAGTACTTC.

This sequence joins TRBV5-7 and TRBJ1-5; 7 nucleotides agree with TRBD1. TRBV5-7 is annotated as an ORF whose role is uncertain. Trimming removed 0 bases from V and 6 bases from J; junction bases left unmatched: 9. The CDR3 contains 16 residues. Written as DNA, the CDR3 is TGTGCCAGCAGCTTGGCCCAACTAAACAGGGGTCAGCCCCAGCATTTT. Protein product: CASSLAQLNRGQPQHF.

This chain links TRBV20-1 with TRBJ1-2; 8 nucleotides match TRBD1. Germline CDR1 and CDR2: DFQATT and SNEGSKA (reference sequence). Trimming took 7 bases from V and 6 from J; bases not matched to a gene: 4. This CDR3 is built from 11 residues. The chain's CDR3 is CSGKQGDGYTF. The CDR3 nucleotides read TGCAGTGGTAAACAGGGGGATGGCTACACCTTC.

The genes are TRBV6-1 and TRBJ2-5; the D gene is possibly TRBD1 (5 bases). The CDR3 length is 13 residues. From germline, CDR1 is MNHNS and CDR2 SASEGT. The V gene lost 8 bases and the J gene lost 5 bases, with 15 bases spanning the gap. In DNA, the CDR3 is TGTGCCAGCTCGATGTCAGGGTTGGAGACCCAGTACTTC. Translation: CASSMSGLETQYF.